A single sample is the source of the 20 T cell receptor beta chains below, sequenced in a study of shared clonotypes between healthy human individuals. The data were produced by immunoSEQ multiplex PCR, yet TCRdb's version contains in-frame clones alone and is incomplete. The sample lists millions of clones, about 94% occurring once. CD8 cells regarded as naive lacked CD45RO, were positively chosen for CCR7, and omitted terminally differentiated effector memory CD45RA+ cells. The sequencing sample was made of naive CD8+ T cells sorted from blood. These receptor sequences come from a man between 18 and 29 years old in good health.

The genes are TRBV28 and TRBJ1-5; 7 bases match TRBD1. The CDR3 totals 15 residues. Germline values: CDR1 MDHEN, CDR2 SYDVKM. With V trimmed by 3 bases and J by 4 bases, 6 bases remained unmatched. The CDR3 here is CASSLEGQQNQPQHF. DNA for the CDR3: TGTGCCAGCAGTTTGGAGGGACAGCAGAATCAGCCCCAGCATTTT.

The chain carries TRBV10-2 and TRBJ1-1, with D possibly matching TRBD1 (5 bases). Trimming took 2 bases from V and 5 from J, leaving 6 bases between them. Germline V gene lookup returns CDR1 WSHSY and CDR2 SAAADI. The length of the CDR3 is 12 residues. CDR3 bases: TGCGCCAGCAGTGAGGGGGCTACTGAAGCTTTCTTT. This codes for CASSEGATEAFF.

The rearrangement joins TRBV4-3 to TRBJ2-3; TRBD1 might be the D (5 bases). The ends were cut back, 0 bases at V and 0 bases at J, with 10 bases in the middle. CDR3 length equals 16 residues. Germline CDR1 LGHNA, CDR2 YSLEER. The CDR3 DNA reads as TGCGCCAGCAGCCAAGACAGGGTCGGTAGCACAGATACGCAGTATTTT. Translating it yields CASSQDRVGSTDTQYF.

V and J are TRBV4-3 and TRBJ2-1, with 8 bases aligning to TRBD2. The trim removed 2 bases at V and 7 bases at J, leaving 4 bases unmatched. This CDR3 is 14 amino acids long. The germline V gene encodes CDR1 LGHNA and CDR2 YSLEER. CDR3 coding DNA: TGCGCCAGCAGCCAATTTAGCGGGGATAATGAGCAGTTCTTC. Translating it yields CASSQFSGDNEQFF.

The genes are TRBV25-1 and TRBJ1-1; 7 bases fit TRBD1. The V gene end was trimmed by 6 bases and the J gene end by 4 bases; junction bases not matched to a gene: 5. Germline V gene lookup returns CDR1 MGHDK and CDR2 SYGVNS. The CDR3 covers 13 residues. CDR3: CASSPPGGTEAFF. In DNA, the CDR3 is TGTGCCAGCAGCCCCCCAGGGGGCACTGAAGCTTTCTTT.

J is TRBJ1-2 and V is TRBV27, with D unclear. Trimming shortened V by 5 bases and J by 1 base, and 14 bases separated the two germline ends. Germline V gene lookup returns CDR1 MNHEY and CDR2 SMNVEV (reference sequence). The CDR3 has 15 amino acids. In nucleotides, the CDR3 is TGTGCCAGCAGTCCACATTCTCAAAATAACTATGGCTACACCTTC. Translating gives CASSPHSQNNYGYTF.

The chain has TRBV27 and TRBJ1-5; D might be TRBD1 (6 bases). Germline CDR1 is MNHEY and CDR2 is SMNVEV (reference sequence). This CDR3 is built from 14 residues. V was pared by 6 bases and J by 1 base, with 10 bases between. Written as DNA, the CDR3 is TGTGCCAGCAGGTCCGGACAGAGCAATCAGCCCCAGCATTTT. It specifies CASRSGQSNQPQHF.

The chain uses TRBV10-1 and TRBJ2-2, with D maybe TRBD2 (6 bases). The V gene's germline CDR1 is WNHNN and CDR2 SYGVQD (reference sequence). The ends were cut back, 2 bases at V and 4 bases at J, with 11 bases in the middle. The CDR3 length is 15 residues. CDR3 residues: CASSEGRDRTGELFF. For the CDR3, the DNA is TGCGCCAGCAGTGAGGGGCGGGATCGCACCGGGGAGCTGTTTTTT.

Details on this clone: The sample carries other DNA sequences with the same CDR3. This chain joins TRBV5-1 and TRBJ1-1; maybe TRBD1 (6 bases). The CDR3 has 13 residues. Germline V lookup: CDR1 SGHRS, CDR2 YFSETQ. Trimming stripped 1 base from V and 5 bases from J, with 9 bases between. The CDR3, as DNA: TGCGCCAGCAGCTTGACAGGGTATACTGAAGCTTTCTTT. Translated: CASSLTGYTEAFF.

The rearrangement links TRBV2 to TRBJ2-5; 7 bases are a match to TRBD2. The CDR3 covers 14 residues. CDR1 is SNHLY and CDR2 is FYNNEI in the germline V gene. V lost 6 bases, J lost 5 bases, and 9 bases stayed unmatched. The CDR3 loop is CASSDKLALETQYF. CDR3 DNA: TGTGCCAGCAGCGATAAACTAGCGCTGGAGACCCAGTACTTC.

The chain combines TRBV4-1 with TRBJ1-1, with 8 bases fitting TRBD1. The germline V gene has CDR1 MGHRA and CDR2 YSYEKL. The CDR3 is made up of 15 amino acids. V was pared by 3 bases and J by 11 bases, with 14 bases of the junction left unmatched. The DNA for the CDR3 is TGCGCCAGCAGCCACCCCGGGACAGGCATGAGAGAGGCTTTCTTT. This sequence encodes CASSHPGTGMREAFF.

This chain links TRBV7-6 with TRBJ2-1, with D maybe TRBD1 (6 bases). The CDR3 runs 18 residues. Trimming stripped 2 bases from V and 4 bases from J, with 21 bases between. Germline CDR1 is SGHVS and CDR2 is FNYEAQ. This CDR3 reads CASSLQLVFGGRYNEQFF. The CDR3 DNA is TGTGCCAGCAGCTTACAATTAGTTTTTGGGGGCCGGTACAATGAGCAGTTCTTC.

The chain uses TRBV19 and TRBJ1-1; D remains unclear. The CDR3 totals 14 residues. The V gene's germline CDR1 is LNHDA and CDR2 SQIVND (reference sequence). V was cut by 5 bases and J by 8 bases, with 18 bases left in between. CDR3 in amino acids: CASSGLRDPTEAFF. CDR3 nucleotide sequence: TGTGCCAGTAGTGGCCTGCGAGACCCCACCGAAGCTTTCTTT.

The chain is built from TRBV5-1 and TRBJ2-5; D possibly corresponds to TRBD1 (7 bases). Between the trimmed V and J ends, which lost 0 bases and 4 bases, there was a span of 13 bases. The germline gives CDR1 SGHRS, CDR2 YFSETQ. The CDR3 length is 15 residues. The CDR3 sequence: CASSLVGGGLETQYF. CDR3 in DNA: TGCGCCAGCAGCTTGGTAGGAGGGGGCCTAGAGACCCAGTACTTC.

The chain links TRBV21-1 to TRBJ2-7; the table's TRBD1 call for D was not verified on the DNA. TRBV21-1 is reported as a pseudogene. This CDR3 has 20 residues. The CDR3 region is CASSLAGPGKGQESWYEQYF. The CDR3 DNA sequence: TGTGCCAGCAGTCTTGCGGGTCCGGGGAAAGGACAGGAAAGTTGGTACGAGCAGTACTTC.

This clone was seen just once. This chain links TRBV28 with TRBJ1-6; D call uncertain. Trimming pared 4 bases from V and 8 bases from J, leaving 6 bases between. CDR1 and CDR2 from the germline V gene are MDHEN and SYDVKM. The CDR3 is 12 residues long. CDR3 sequence reads: CASSSPDSPLHF. The CDR3, as DNA: TGTGCCAGCAGTTCCCCCGATTCACCCCTCCACTTT.

In DNA form, the CDR3 reads TGTGCCAGCAGTTCCGACAGGGGTTTTTACAATGAGCAGTTCTTC. It codes for CASSSDRGFYNEQFF. The V and J genes are TRBV28 and TRBJ2-1, with 8 bases lining up with TRBD1. Germline lookup yields CDR1 MDHEN and CDR2 SYDVKM. Trimming took 4 bases from V and 4 from J; bases not matched to a gene: 6. The CDR3 spans 15 residues. Complete variable domain (other parts from reference TRBV28 and TRBJ2-1): DVKVTQSSRYLVKRTGEKVFLECVQDMDHENMFWYRQDPGLGLRLIYFSYDVKMKEKGDIPEGYSVSREKKERFSLILESASTNQTSMYLCASSSDRGFYNEQFFGPGTRLTVL.

The chain links TRBV7-9 to TRBJ1-3, with 7 positions matching TRBD1. There are 16 residues in the CDR3. The V segment lost 4 bases and the J segment 0 bases; nucleotides outside the gene matches: 6. Germline CDR1 and CDR2: SEHNR and FQNEAQ (reference sequence). The CDR3 reads CASSSTGSHSGNTIYF. CDR3 bases: TGTGCCAGCAGCTCGACAGGGAGCCACTCTGGAAACACCATATATTTT.

The V gene is TRBV4-1, the J gene TRBJ2-7, with D unresolved. The CDR3 is made up of 14 amino acids. V was shortened by 1 base and J by 7 bases, with 14 bases between the two germline ends. Germline CDR1 reads MGHRA; CDR2 reads YSYEKL. The CDR3 is CASSQGGRLWEQYF. The CDR3 DNA sequence: TGCGCCAGCAGCCAAGGGGGTAGGCTATGGGAGCAGTACTTC.

The chain uses TRBV7-8 and TRBJ1-1; D call uncertain. Germline V gene lookup returns CDR1 SGHVS and CDR2 FQNEAQ. V lost 4 bases and J 6 bases, leaving 15 bases between the germline ends. The CDR3 extends over 14 amino acids. As DNA, the CDR3 is TGTGCCAGCAGCTCGGGTCCGGGTAACGCTGAAGCTTTCTTT. Amino acids: CASSSGPGNAEAFF.